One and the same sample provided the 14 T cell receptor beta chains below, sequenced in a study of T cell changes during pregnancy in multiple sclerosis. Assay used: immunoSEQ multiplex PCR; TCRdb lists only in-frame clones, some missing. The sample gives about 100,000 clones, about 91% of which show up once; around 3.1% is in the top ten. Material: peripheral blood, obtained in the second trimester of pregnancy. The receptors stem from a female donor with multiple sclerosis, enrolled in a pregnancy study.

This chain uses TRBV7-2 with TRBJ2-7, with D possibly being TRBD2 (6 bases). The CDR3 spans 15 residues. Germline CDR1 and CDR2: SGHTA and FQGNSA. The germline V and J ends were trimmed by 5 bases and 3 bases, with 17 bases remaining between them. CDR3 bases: TGTGCCAGCAGCCCTGGTGGGGCGGGATACTACGAGCAGTACTTC. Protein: CASSPGGAGYYEQYF.

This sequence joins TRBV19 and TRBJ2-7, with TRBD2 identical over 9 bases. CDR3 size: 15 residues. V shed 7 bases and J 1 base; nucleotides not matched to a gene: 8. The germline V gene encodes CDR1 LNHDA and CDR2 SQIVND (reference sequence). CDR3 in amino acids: CASTLSGSASYEQYF. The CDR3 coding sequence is TGTGCCAGTACCCTTAGCGGGAGTGCGTCCTACGAGCAGTACTTC.

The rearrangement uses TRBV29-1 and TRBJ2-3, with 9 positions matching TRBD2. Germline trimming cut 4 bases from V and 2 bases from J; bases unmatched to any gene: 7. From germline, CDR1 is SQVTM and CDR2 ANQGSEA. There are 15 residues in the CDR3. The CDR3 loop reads CSVVASGTFTDTQYF. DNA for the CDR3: TGCAGCGTTGTAGCTAGCGGGACCTTCACAGATACGCAGTATTTT.

CDR3 DNA sequence: TGCGCCAGCAGCTTGTCCAGGACAGGCGGGGAAGCTTTCTTT. Protein sequence: CASSLSRTGGEAFF. The chain is built from TRBV5-1 and TRBJ1-1; 7 bases line up with TRBD1. V lost 1 base to trimming and J lost 8 bases; unmatched junction nucleotides: 8. CDR3 length: 14 residues. Germline V gene data show CDR1 as SGHRS and CDR2 as YFSETQ.

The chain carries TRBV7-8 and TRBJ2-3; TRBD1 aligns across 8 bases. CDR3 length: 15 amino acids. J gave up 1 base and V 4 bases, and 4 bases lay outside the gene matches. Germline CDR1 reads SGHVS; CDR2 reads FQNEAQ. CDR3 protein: CASSSSTGGTDTQYF. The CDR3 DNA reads TGTGCCAGCAGCTCCTCGACAGGGGGCACAGATACGCAGTATTTT.

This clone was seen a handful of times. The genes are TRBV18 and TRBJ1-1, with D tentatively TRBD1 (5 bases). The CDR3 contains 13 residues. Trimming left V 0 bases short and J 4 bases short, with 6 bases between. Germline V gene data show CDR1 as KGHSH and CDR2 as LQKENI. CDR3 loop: CASSPPGRTEAFF. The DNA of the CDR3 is TGTGCCAGCTCACCACCGGGGCGCACTGAAGCTTTCTTT.

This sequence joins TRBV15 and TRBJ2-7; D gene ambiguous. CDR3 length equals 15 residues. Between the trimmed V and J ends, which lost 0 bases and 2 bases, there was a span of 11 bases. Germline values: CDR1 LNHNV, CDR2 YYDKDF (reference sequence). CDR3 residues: CATSRDMGSPYEQYF. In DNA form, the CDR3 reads TGTGCCACCAGCAGAGATATGGGCAGCCCCTACGAGCAGTACTTC. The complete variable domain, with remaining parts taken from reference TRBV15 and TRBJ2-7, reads DAMVIQNPRYQVTQFGKPVTLSCSQTLNHNVMYWYQQKSSQAPKLLFHYYDKDFNNEADTPDNFQSRRPNTSFCFLDIRSPGLGDTAMYLCATSRDMGSPYEQYFGPGTRLTVT.

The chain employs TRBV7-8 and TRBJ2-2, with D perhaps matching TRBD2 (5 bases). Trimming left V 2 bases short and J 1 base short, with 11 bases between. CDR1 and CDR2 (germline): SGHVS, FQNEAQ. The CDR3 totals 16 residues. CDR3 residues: CASSLSSRGNTGELFF. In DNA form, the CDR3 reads TGTGCCAGCAGCTTATCATCCCGGGGGAACACCGGGGAGCTGTTTTTT.

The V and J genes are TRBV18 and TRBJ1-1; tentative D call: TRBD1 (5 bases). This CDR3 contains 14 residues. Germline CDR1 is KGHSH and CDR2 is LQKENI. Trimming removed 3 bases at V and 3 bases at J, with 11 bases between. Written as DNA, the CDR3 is TGTGCCAGCTCACCTTCAGGGCTAGACACTGAAGCTTTCTTT. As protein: CASSPSGLDTEAFF.

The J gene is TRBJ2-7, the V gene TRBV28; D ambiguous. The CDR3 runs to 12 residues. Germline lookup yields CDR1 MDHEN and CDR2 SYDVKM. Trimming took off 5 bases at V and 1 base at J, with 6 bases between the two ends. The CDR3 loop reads CASSPESYEQYF. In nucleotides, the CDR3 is TGTGCCAGCAGTCCCGAGTCCTACGAGCAGTACTTC.

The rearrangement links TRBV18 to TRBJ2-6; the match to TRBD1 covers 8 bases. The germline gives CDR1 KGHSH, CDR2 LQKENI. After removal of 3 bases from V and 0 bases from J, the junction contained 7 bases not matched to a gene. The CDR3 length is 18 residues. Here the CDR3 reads CASSPQLTGGSGANVLTF. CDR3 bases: TGTGCCAGCTCACCGCAGCTCACAGGGGGCTCTGGGGCCAACGTCCTGACTTTC. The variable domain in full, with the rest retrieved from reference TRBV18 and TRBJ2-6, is NAGVMQNPRHLVRRRGQEARLRCSPMKGHSHVYWYRQLPEEGLKFMVYLQKENIIDESGMPKERFSAEFPKEGPSILRIQQVVRGDSAAYFCASSPQLTGGSGANVLTFGAGSRLTVL.

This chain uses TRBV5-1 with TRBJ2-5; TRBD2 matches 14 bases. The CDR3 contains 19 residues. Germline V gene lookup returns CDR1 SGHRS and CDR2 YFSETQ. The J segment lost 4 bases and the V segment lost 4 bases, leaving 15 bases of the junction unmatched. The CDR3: CASSLLPGLAGVVGETQYF. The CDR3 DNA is TGCGCCAGCAGCCTCCTACCGGGACTAGCGGGAGTGGTAGGAGAGACCCAGTACTTC.

CDR3 in DNA: TGCGCCAGCAGCTTGAGCGGGAGGGCCAATGAGCAGTACTTC. Protein sequence: CASSLSGRANEQYF. This chain connects TRBV5-1 to TRBJ2-7; 10 bases fit TRBD2. The CDR3 is made up of 14 amino acids. Trimming took 1 base from V and 7 from J; bases not matched to a gene: 5. CDR1 and CDR2 from the germline V gene are SGHRS and YFSETQ.

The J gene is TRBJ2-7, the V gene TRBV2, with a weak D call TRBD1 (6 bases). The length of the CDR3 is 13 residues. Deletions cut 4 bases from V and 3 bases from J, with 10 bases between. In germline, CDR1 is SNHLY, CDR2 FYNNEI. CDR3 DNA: TGTGCCAGCAGTGGGGCAGGGGACTACGAGCAGTACTTC. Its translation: CASSGAGDYEQYF.